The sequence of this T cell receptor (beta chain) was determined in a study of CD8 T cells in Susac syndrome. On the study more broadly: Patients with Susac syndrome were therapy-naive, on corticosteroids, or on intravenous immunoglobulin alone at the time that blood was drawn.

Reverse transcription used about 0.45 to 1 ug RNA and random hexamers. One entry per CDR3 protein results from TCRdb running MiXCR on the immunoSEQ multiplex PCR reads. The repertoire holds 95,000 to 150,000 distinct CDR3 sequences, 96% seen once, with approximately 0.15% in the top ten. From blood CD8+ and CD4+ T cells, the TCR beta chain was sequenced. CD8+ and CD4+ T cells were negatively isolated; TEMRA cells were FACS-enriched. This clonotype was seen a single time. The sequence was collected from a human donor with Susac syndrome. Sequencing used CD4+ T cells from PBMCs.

The CDR3 DNA sequence: TGTGCCTGGAGTGTAGGACATTATGGCTACACCTTC. Translated: CAWSVGHYGYTF. The rearrangement links TRBV30 to TRBJ1-2, with a possible D match to TRBD1 (5 bases). Germline CDR1 is GTSNPN and CDR2 is SVGIG (reference sequence). The CDR3 runs 12 residues. V was pared by 0 bases and J by 5 bases, with 7 bases between.